These T cell receptor beta chains were read from a single sample in a study of T cells in Graves' hyperthyroidism and ophthalmopathy. TCRdb re-called the multiplex PCR reads with MiXCR, one entry per CDR3 protein. This sample has about 600,000 distinct CDR3 sequences; roughly 16% occur once, and the top ten carry roughly 3.3%. The source material was blood. The origin of the receptors is a woman aged 40 to 50 with Graves' ophthalmopathy. Each CDR3 is given with its conserved first and last residue. Fields, in order: J gene, D gene, V gene, clone size, CDR3 protein, CDR3 DNA. The D gene is left open where the match is weak. Size values are once, few and many counts, or a class for expanded clones, and some rows have none.

J: TRBJ2-1
D: -
V: TRBV2
size: few
CDR3: CASSEGGGDLNEQFF
DNA: TGTGCCAGCAGTGAAGGGGGCGGGGACCTCAATGAGCAGTTCTTC

J: TRBJ1-2
D: TRBD1
V: TRBV7-9
size: -
CDR3: CASSSTGTGPNYGYTF
DNA: TGTGCCAGCAGCTCAACCGGGACAGGACCTAACTATGGCTACACCTTC

J: TRBJ2-3
D: TRBD2
V: TRBV18
size: -
CDR3: CASSLFRLAGEEDTQYF
DNA: TGTGCCAGCTCACTATTTCGACTAGCGGGGGAGGAAGATACGCAGTATTTT

J: TRBJ2-1
D: TRBD1
V: TRBV20-1
size: many
CDR3: CSALPYQRQGNNEQFF
DNA: TGCAGTGCTCTTCCCTACCAAAGACAGGGTAATAATGAGCAGTTCTTC

J: TRBJ2-3
D: -
V: TRBV7-9
size: -
CDR3: CASSNHPADRRDLDTQYF
DNA: TGTGCCAGCAGCAACCACCCCGCCGACAGGCGTGATTTGGATACGCAGTATTTT

J: TRBJ2-3
D: -
V: TRBV5-6
size: many
CDR3: CASSRFGETGDRDTQYF
DNA: TGTGCCAGCAGCCGTTTTGGGGAAACGGGGGATCGGGATACGCAGTATTTT

J: TRBJ1-1
D: TRBD1
V: TRBV9
size: -
CDR3: CASSPKQDRGNTEAFF
DNA: TGTGCCAGCAGCCCCAAGCAGGACAGGGGGAACACTGAAGCTTTCTTT

J: TRBJ2-3
D: -
V: TRBV7-2
size: many
CDR3: CALRRSTDTQYF
DNA: TGTGCCCTTAGGAGGAGCACAGATACGCAGTATTTT

J: TRBJ1-2
D: -
V: TRBV27
size: few
CDR3: CASSLSFGKINGYTF
DNA: TGTGCCAGCAGTTTATCGTTCGGGAAAATCAATGGCTACACCTTC

J: TRBJ2-5
D: TRBD2
V: TRBV3-1
size: -
CDR3: CASSVAGTSEETQYF
DNA: TGTGCCAGCAGCGTAGCGGGTACTAGCGAGGAGACCCAGTACTTC

J: TRBJ1-1
D: TRBD1
V: TRBV7-2
size: many
CDR3: CASSTRTGRNTEAFF
DNA: TGTGCCAGCAGCACCCGGACAGGGCGGAACACTGAAGCTTTCTTT

J: TRBJ2-1
D: TRBD1
V: TRBV2
size: many
CDR3: CASSEEGAAYNEQFF
DNA: TGTGCCAGCAGTGAAGAGGGGGCAGCTTACAATGAACAGTTCTTC

J: TRBJ2-7
D: TRBD1
V: TRBV28
size: many
CDR3: CASNGQGSSYEQYF
DNA: TGTGCCAGCAACGGACAGGGGAGCTCCTACGAGCAGTACTTC

J: TRBJ1-1
D: -
V: TRBV20-1
size: many
CDR3: CSTERDTEAFF
DNA: TGCAGTACCGAGAGAGACACTGAAGCTTTCTTT

J: TRBJ1-1
D: -
V: TRBV6-5
size: many
CDR3: CASSYSRTVLRNTEAFF
DNA: TGTGCCAGCAGTTACTCGCGGACCGTTCTTCGGAACACTGAAGCTTTCTTT

J: TRBJ2-1
D: TRBD2
V: TRBV7-9
size: -
CDR3: CASSFPRLAGVNEQFF
DNA: TGTGCCAGCAGCTTCCCTCGACTAGCGGGAGTGAATGAGCAGTTCTTC

J: TRBJ2-7
D: -
V: TRBV7-6
size: -
CDR3: CASSLRREDEQYF
DNA: TGTGCCAGCAGCTTACGCAGGGAGGACGAGCAGTACTTC

J: TRBJ1-4
D: -
V: TRBV28
size: many
CDR3: CASRPTQGTNEKLFF
DNA: TGTGCCAGCAGACCCACCCAGGGGACTAATGAAAAACTGTTTTTT

J: TRBJ2-2
D: TRBD2
V: TRBV4-1
size: -
CDR3: CASRPGLAGNTGELFF
DNA: TGCGCCAGCAGACCGGGACTAGCGGGGAACACCGGGGAGCTGTTTTTT

J: TRBJ2-1
D: -
V: TRBV6-2/TRBV6-3
size: few
CDR3: CASSYSSGILGEQFF
DNA: TGTGCCAGCAGTTACTCGAGTGGAATACTTGGTGAGCAGTTCTTC

J: TRBJ2-2
D: -
V: TRBV6-2/TRBV6-3
size: -
CDR3: CASRLMDIANTGELFF
DNA: TGTGCCAGCAGACTCATGGACATCGCGAACACCGGGGAGCTGTTTTTT

J: TRBJ2-7
D: TRBD1
V: TRBV6-1
size: many
CDR3: CASRTGTYEQYF
DNA: TGTGCCAGCAGGACAGGGACCTACGAGCAGTACTTC

J: TRBJ1-5
D: TRBD1
V: TRBV10-2
size: -
CDR3: CASGQGTNQPQHF
DNA: TGCGCCAGCGGACAGGGAACCAATCAGCCCCAGCATTTT

J: TRBJ1-2
D: -
V: TRBV5-8
size: -
CDR3: CASSRQAFYGYTF
DNA: TGTGCCAGCAGCAGACAGGCATTCTATGGCTACACCTTC

J: TRBJ2-1
D: TRBD2
V: TRBV19
size: -
CDR3: CASSIFSGPYNEQFF
DNA: TGTGCCAGTAGTATATTTAGCGGGCCCTACAATGAGCAGTTCTTC

J: TRBJ2-5
D: TRBD2
V: TRBV10-3
size: -
CDR3: CAMRAGGQETQYF
DNA: TGTGCCATGCGGGCGGGGGGGCAAGAGACCCAGTACTTC

J: TRBJ2-5
D: -
V: TRBV12-5
size: -
CDR3: CASGLDRPEEYETQYF
DNA: TGTGCTAGTGGTTTGGACAGGCCGGAGGAGTACGAGACCCAGTACTTC

J: TRBJ2-5
D: TRBD1
V: TRBV5-1
size: few
CDR3: CATGQGLQETQYF
DNA: TGCGCCACGGGACAGGGGCTTCAAGAGACCCAGTACTTC

J: TRBJ1-1
D: -
V: TRBV19
size: -
CDR3: CASSPRLPNTEAFF
DNA: TGTGCCAGTAGTCCGCGACTTCCGAACACTGAAGCTTTCTTT

J: TRBJ1-6
D: TRBD1
V: TRBV7-2
size: few
CDR3: CASSRTGTVYNSPLHF
DNA: TGTGCCAGCAGTCGCACCGGGACAGTTTATAATTCACCCCTCCACTTT

J: TRBJ2-1
D: TRBD1
V: TRBV7-4
size: many
CDR3: CASSRLTAGGINNEQFF
DNA: TGTGCCAGCAGCCGACTTACGGCAGGGGGCATCAACAATGAGCAGTTCTTC

J: TRBJ2-1
D: -
V: TRBV12-3/TRBV12-4
size: -
CDR3: CASSLGTRSYNEQFF
DNA: TGTGCCAGCAGTTTAGGAACTAGATCGTACAATGAGCAGTTCTTC

J: TRBJ2-5
D: -
V: TRBV3-1
size: many
CDR3: CASSRRGVRETQYF
DNA: TGTGCCAGCAGCCGCCGTGGGGTAAGGGAGACCCAGTACTTC

J: TRBJ2-1
D: -
V: TRBV12-3/TRBV12-4
size: -
CDR3: CASRSPGFYNEQFF
DNA: TGTGCCAGCAGGTCCCCGGGATTCTACAATGAGCAGTTCTTC

J: TRBJ2-2
D: -
V: TRBV28
size: many
CDR3: CASNPPGTGELFF
DNA: TGTGCCAGCAACCCTCCAGGGACCGGGGAGCTGTTTTTT

J: TRBJ2-7
D: TRBD2
V: TRBV5-1
size: many
CDR3: CASSSELGTSGVYEQYF
DNA: TGCGCCAGCAGCTCGGAGCTTGGGACTAGCGGGGTCTACGAGCAGTACTTC

J: TRBJ2-7
D: -
V: TRBV9
size: -
CDR3: CASSAGGPGKEQYF
DNA: TGTGCCAGCAGCGCGGGGGGCCCCGGGAAAGAGCAGTACTTC

J: TRBJ1-1
D: -
V: TRBV29-1
size: few
CDR3: CSVERERGGMNTEAFF
DNA: TGCAGCGTTGAAAGGGAACGGGGCGGGATGAACACTGAAGCTTTCTTT

J: TRBJ1-1
D: -
V: TRBV5-1
size: many
CDR3: CASSLASTATEAFF
DNA: TGCGCCAGCAGCTTGGCATCCACCGCCACTGAAGCTTTCTTT

J: TRBJ2-5
D: TRBD2
V: TRBV4-1
size: -
CDR3: CASSQISGRAQETQYF
DNA: TGCGCCAGCAGCCAAATCAGCGGGAGAGCCCAAGAGACCCAGTACTTC

J: TRBJ1-1
D: -
V: TRBV6-1
size: many
CDR3: CASSAGDTEAFF
DNA: TGTGCCAGCAGTGCGGGCGACACTGAAGCTTTCTTT

J: TRBJ2-5
D: -
V: TRBV7-9
size: many
CDR3: CASSSDREAETQYF
DNA: TGTGCCAGCAGCTCTGACAGGGAGGCAGAGACCCAGTACTTC

J: TRBJ1-2
D: -
V: TRBV5-1
size: few
CDR3: CASSFKLRGTLKRGYTF
DNA: TGCGCCAGCAGCTTCAAACTACGCGGGACCCTTAAGCGTGGCTACACCTTC

J: TRBJ2-3
D: -
V: TRBV3-1
size: many
CDR3: CASSQVKPRADTQYF
DNA: TGTGCCAGCAGCCAAGTCAAGCCAAGGGCAGATACGCAGTATTTT

J: TRBJ1-6
D: -
V: TRBV5-5
size: many
CDR3: CASSLATDSPLHF
DNA: TGTGCCAGCAGCTTGGCGACAGATTCACCCCTCCACTTT

J: TRBJ1-1
D: -
V: TRBV5-1
size: many
CDR3: CASSLAGAPTEAFF
DNA: TGCGCCAGCAGCTTGGCTGGGGCGCCCACTGAAGCTTTCTTT